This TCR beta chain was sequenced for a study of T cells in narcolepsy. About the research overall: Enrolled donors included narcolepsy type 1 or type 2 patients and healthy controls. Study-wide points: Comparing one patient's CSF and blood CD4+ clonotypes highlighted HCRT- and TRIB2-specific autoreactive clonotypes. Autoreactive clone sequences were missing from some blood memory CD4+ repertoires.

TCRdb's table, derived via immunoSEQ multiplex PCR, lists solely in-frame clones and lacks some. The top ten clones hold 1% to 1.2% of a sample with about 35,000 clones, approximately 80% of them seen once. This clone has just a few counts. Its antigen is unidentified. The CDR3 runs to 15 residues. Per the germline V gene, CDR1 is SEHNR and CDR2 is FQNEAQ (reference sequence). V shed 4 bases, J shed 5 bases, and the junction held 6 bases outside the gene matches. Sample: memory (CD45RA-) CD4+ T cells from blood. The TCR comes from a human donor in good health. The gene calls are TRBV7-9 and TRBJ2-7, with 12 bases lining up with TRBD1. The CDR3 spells CASSYTGTGGDEQYF. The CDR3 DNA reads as TGTGCCAGCAGCTATACCGGGACAGGGGGCGACGAGCAGTACTTC. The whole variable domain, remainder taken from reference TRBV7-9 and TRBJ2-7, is DTGVSQNPRHKITKRGQNVTFRCDPISEHNRLYWYRQTLGQGPEFLTYFQNEAQLEKSRLLSDRFSAERPKGSFSTLEIQRTEQGDSAMYLCASSYTGTGGDEQYFGPGTRLTVT.